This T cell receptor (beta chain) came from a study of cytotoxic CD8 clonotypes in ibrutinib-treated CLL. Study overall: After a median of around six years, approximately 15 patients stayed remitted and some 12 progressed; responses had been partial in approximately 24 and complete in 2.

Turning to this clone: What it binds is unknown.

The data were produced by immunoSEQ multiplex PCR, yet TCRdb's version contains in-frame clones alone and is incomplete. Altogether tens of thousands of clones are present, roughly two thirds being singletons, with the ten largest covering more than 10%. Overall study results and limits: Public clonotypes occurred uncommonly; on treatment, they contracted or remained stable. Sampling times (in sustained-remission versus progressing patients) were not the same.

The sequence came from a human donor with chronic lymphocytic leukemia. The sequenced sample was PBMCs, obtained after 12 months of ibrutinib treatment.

This CDR3 is CASQGRQFLNTEAFF. CDR3 bases: TGTGCCAGCCAGGGACGACAGTTTCTTAACACTGAAGCTTTCTTT. The genes are TRBV11-2 and TRBJ1-1, with D perhaps matching TRBD1 (5 bases). Trimming removed 8 bases at V and 2 bases at J, with 18 bases between. Germline loops: CDR1 SGHAT, CDR2 FQNNGV. This CDR3 has 15 amino acids. Drawing the rest from reference TRBV11-2 and TRBJ1-1, the complete variable domain is EAGVAQSPRYKIIEKRQSVAFWCNPISGHATLYWYQQILGQGPKLLIQFQNNGVVDDSQLPKDRFSAERLKGVDSTLKIQPAKLEDSAVYLCASQGRQFLNTEAFFGQGTRLTVV.